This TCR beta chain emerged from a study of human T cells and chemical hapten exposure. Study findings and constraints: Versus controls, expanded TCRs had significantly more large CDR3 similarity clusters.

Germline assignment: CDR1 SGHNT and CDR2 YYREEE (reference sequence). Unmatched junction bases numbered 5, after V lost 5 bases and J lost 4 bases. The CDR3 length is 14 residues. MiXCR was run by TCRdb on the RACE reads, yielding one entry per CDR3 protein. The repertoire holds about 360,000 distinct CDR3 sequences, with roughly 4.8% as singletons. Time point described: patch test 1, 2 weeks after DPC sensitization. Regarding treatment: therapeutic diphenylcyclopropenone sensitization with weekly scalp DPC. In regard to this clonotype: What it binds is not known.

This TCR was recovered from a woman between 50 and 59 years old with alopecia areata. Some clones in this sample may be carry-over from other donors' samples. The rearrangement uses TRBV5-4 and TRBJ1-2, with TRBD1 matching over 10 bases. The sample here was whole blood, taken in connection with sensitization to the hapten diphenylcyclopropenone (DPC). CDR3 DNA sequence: TGTGCCAGCAGACGGACAGGGGGGACCTATGGCTACACCTTC. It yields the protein CASRRTGGTYGYTF.